This record looks at one T cell receptor (beta chain) sequence and its context. Antigen unknown. The data stem from a study of radiotherapy plus CTLA-4 blockade in lung cancer. TCRdb's table, derived via immunoSEQ multiplex PCR, lists solely in-frame clones and lacks some. The sample shows more than 90,000 clones, approximately 80% of them seen only once. The study's findings and limits: Among blood TCR repertoires after radiotherapy plus ipilimumab, tumor-derived clones expanded.

CDR1 and CDR2 from the germline V gene are MDHEN and SYDVKM. Trimming cost V 3 bases and J 2 bases, with 11 bases left between them. The CDR3 is made up of 15 amino acids. The TCR originated in a human donor with non-small cell lung cancer who had a partial response to radiotherapy plus ipilimumab. The source material was peripheral blood, sampled from a patient treated with radiotherapy plus ipilimumab. V gene TRBV28 combines with J gene TRBJ2-1, with unresolved D. CDR3 DNA: TGTGCCAGCAGTTTTGGCAGTCACCCCTACAATGAGCAGTTCTTC. Translation gives CASSFGSHPYNEQFF.